Each of the 27 T cell receptor beta chains below was sequenced from the same sample in a study of T cells after yellow fever vaccination. MiXCR, applied by TCRdb to the 5' RACE reads, yields one record per CDR3 protein. The sample lists about 500,000 distinct CDR3 sequences, less than 20% occurring once. The sample in question was PBMCs, obtained around 5 days after the first yellow fever vaccination. These receptors originate from a man between 18 and 35 years old who received the YFV17D yellow fever vaccine.

The V gene is TRBV6-2 or TRBV6-3, the J gene TRBJ2-7, with TRBD2 as a possible D gene (6 bases). Trimming cost V 2 bases and J 5 bases, with 16 bases left between them. In germline, CDR1 is MNHEY, CDR2 SVGEGT. The CDR3 is 15 amino acids. The CDR3 DNA follows: TGTGCCAGCAGTTACGGGGCGGGGTCCCCCCACGAGCAGTACGTC. This gives the protein CASSYGAGSPHEQYV.

At least ten counts were recorded for this clonotype. This chain connects TRBV5-6 to TRBJ1-1, with D maybe TRBD1 (5 bases). Germline V gene sequence: CDR1 SGHDT, CDR2 YYEEEE. The CDR3 covers 15 residues. The V gene lost 3 bases and the J gene lost 5 bases, with 17 bases spanning the gap. The CDR3 loop is CASSWMGVMATEAFF. In nucleotides, the CDR3 is TGTGCCAGCAGCTGGATGGGGGTGATGGCGACTGAAGCTTTCTTT.

This clonotype was seen more than once but under ten times. The chain links TRBV7-9 to TRBJ1-6; D call uncertain. Germline lookup yields CDR1 SEHNR and CDR2 FQNEAQ (reference sequence). The CDR3 sequence is 15 residues long. V gave up 6 bases and J gave up 3 bases, with 12 bases separating them. DNA for the CDR3: TGTGCCAGCAGAAGTCAGCACGGCTATAATTCACCCCTCCACTTT. The encoded protein is CASRSQHGYNSPLHF.

This chain joins TRBV24-1 and TRBJ2-2, with 8 nucleotides matching TRBD1. The CDR3 runs 14 residues. CDR1 is KGHDR, CDR2 SFDVKD, per germline. V dropped 3 bases and J dropped 7; count of bases not matched to a gene: 3. Here the CDR3 DNA reads TGTGCCACCAGTGATCCGACAGGGGTCGGGGAGCTGTTTTTT. Protein sequence: CATSDPTGVGELFF.

The chain couples TRBV20-1 to TRBJ2-1; maybe TRBD2 (5 bases). In germline, CDR1 is DFQATT, CDR2 SNEGSKA (reference sequence). This CDR3 is 14 amino acids long. The V end lost 6 bases, the J end lost 3 bases, and 15 bases lay between the germline ends. CDR3 protein: CSAPFPGSYNEQFF. The CDR3 DNA follows: TGCAGTGCCCCCTTCCCGGGGAGCTACAATGAGCAGTTCTTC.

The chain recombines TRBV11-1 with TRBJ2-6; D is undetermined. This CDR3 is built from 19 residues. Germline V gene data show CDR1 as SGHAT and CDR2 as FQDESV (reference sequence). V was cut by 8 bases and J by 4 bases, with 27 bases left in between. This CDR3 reads CASSAGRLGRKVGANVLTF. In DNA form, the CDR3 reads TGTGCCAGCTCGGCAGGCCGTCTGGGAAGAAAAGTGGGGGCCAACGTCCTGACTTTC.

There are a few counts of this clonotype. The CDR3 DNA follows: TGTGCCAGCAGCACACAGGGGTTAGGCTCCGGGGAGCTGTTTTTT. Translated, it gives CASSTQGLGSGELFF. This chain connects TRBV7-3 to TRBJ2-2; 7 nucleotides agree with TRBD1. Per the germline V gene, CDR1 is SGHTA and CDR2 is FQGTGA. The V and J ends lost 5 bases and 6 bases, in that order; junction bases with no gene match: 9. This CDR3 has 15 amino acids.

This CDR3 is CASSATSRGRSGELFF. The CDR3, as DNA: TGTGCCAGCAGTGCCACCAGTCGGGGGCGGTCCGGGGAGCTGTTTTTT. V is TRBV6-2 or TRBV6-3 and J is TRBJ2-2, with D possibly called TRBD1 or TRBD2 (6 bases each). Trimming removed 5 bases from V and 6 bases from J, with 19 bases in between. This CDR3 has 16 residues. Germline CDR1 MNHEY, CDR2 SVGEGT.

This clonotype was recorded many times. The DNA of the CDR3 is TGCGCCAGCAGCTTCTCGGGGGAGACCCAGTACTTC. Protein: CASSFSGETQYF. This rearrangement joins TRBV5-1 to TRBJ2-5, with D perhaps TRBD2 (5 bases). The CDR3 has 12 amino acids. Germline CDR1 and CDR2: SGHRS and YFSETQ. The V end was cut by 2 bases, the J end by 5 bases, with 7 bases between.

This clonotype was seen a handful of times. The rearrangement links TRBV12-3 or TRBV12-4 to TRBJ1-1; D not resolved. Trimming took off 3 bases at V and 6 bases at J, with 14 bases between the two ends. The CDR3 consists of 14 residues. DNA of the CDR3: TGTGCCAGCAGTTTCCGGGAGCACTTAGCTGAAGCTTTCTTT. Its translation: CASSFREHLAEAFF.

The chain couples TRBV4-3 to TRBJ2-3; 7 nucleotides line up with TRBD2. Trimming took 0 bases from V and 2 from J; bases not matched to a gene: 11. CDR3 length equals 18 residues. Germline V gives CDR1 LGHNA, CDR2 YSLEER. This chain's CDR3 is CASSQDPPGGGITDTQYF. The CDR3, as DNA: TGCGCCAGCAGCCAAGACCCCCCCGGCGGGGGTATCACAGATACGCAGTATTTT.

To note about this clonotype: With a much larger clone just one base away, this may be a read error. The chain carries TRBV11-2 and TRBJ2-7, with unresolved D. The J call is doubtful: the DNA matches TRBJ2-1 better. CDR1 SGHAT and CDR2 FQNNGV come from the germline V gene. The CDR3 loop spans 11 amino acids. In DNA form, the CDR3 reads TGTGCCAGCAGCCTTAATTGGGAGCAGTTCTTC. The encoded protein is CASSLNWEQFF.

This clonotype has only a few counts. This sequence joins TRBV7-6 and TRBJ1-4, with a possible D match to TRBD1 (5 bases). There are 14 residues in the CDR3. Trimming took off 5 bases at V and 12 bases at J, with 19 bases between the two ends. Germline CDR1 and CDR2: SGHVS and FNYEAQ. CDR3 loop: CASSPGTAWLELFF. Here the CDR3 DNA reads TGTGCCAGCAGCCCCGGGACGGCCTGGTTGGAACTGTTTTTT.

The chain employs TRBV7-3 and TRBJ1-1; 7 bases are shared with TRBD1. Per germline, CDR1 SGHTA and CDR2 FQGTGA. The V segment lost 5 bases and the J segment 4 bases; nucleotides outside the gene matches: 4. This CDR3 has 13 residues. CDR3 sequence reads: CASSEDRSTEAFF. DNA for the CDR3: TGTGCCAGCAGCGAGGACAGGTCCACTGAAGCTTTCTTT.

The table lists this clonotype with a few counts. The gene calls are TRBV29-1 and TRBJ2-5, with TRBD2 matching 9 bases. V lost 7 bases to trimming and J lost 2 bases; unmatched junction nucleotides: 11. Germline CDR1 SQVTM, CDR2 ANQGSEA. CDR3 length equals 15 residues. CDR3 bases: TGCAGCGCCTCCGGGCTAGCGGGGAATCAAGAGACCCAGTACTTC. It specifies CSASGLAGNQETQYF. Complete variable domain (other parts from reference TRBV29-1 and TRBJ2-5): SAVISQKPSRDICQRGTSLTIQCQVDSQVTMMFWYRQQPGQSLTLIATANQGSEATYESGFVIDKFPISRPNLTFSTLTVSNMSPEDSSIYLCSASGLAGNQETQYFGPGTRLLVL.

This sequence joins TRBV5-1 and TRBJ1-1, with D unclear. The germline V gene has CDR1 SGHRS and CDR2 YFSETQ. This CDR3 has 15 residues. Between the trimmed V and J ends, which lost 4 bases and 4 bases, there was a span of 17 bases. The CDR3 bases are TGCGCCAGCAGCCCGGAAGGGTTTAAGGGCACTGAAGCTTTCTTT. It translates to CASSPEGFKGTEAFF.

The table lists this clonotype with a few counts. V gene TRBV4-3 combines with J gene TRBJ2-7, with TRBD1 matching over 12 bases. CDR3 length: 17 residues. Germline lookup yields CDR1 LGHNA and CDR2 YSLEER. The V gene end was trimmed by 4 bases and the J gene end by 3 bases; junction bases not matched to a gene: 10. The CDR3 bases are TGCGCCAGCAGCCCAGGGACAGGGGGCAGGGGTGACTACGAGCAGTACTTC. Residues: CASSPGTGGRGDYEQYF.

The chain joins TRBV7-6 to TRBJ2-7; TRBD1 matches 12 bases. The CDR3 is 16 amino acids. Germline V gene lookup returns CDR1 SGHVS and CDR2 FNYEAQ. V lost 2 bases, J lost 5 bases, and 7 bases stayed unmatched. DNA for the CDR3: TGTGCCAGCAGCTTATATTCGGGGACAGGGGGCAACGAGCAGTACTTC. Its protein is CASSLYSGTGGNEQYF. The full variable domain, rest sourced from reference TRBV7-6 and TRBJ2-7, is GAGVSQSPRYKVTKRGQDVALRCDPISGHVSLYWYRQALGQGPEFLTYFNYEAQQDKSGLPNDRFSAERPEGSISTLTIQRTEQRDSAMYRCASSLYSGTGGNEQYFGPGTRLTVT.

The chain uses TRBV12-3 or TRBV12-4 and TRBJ2-2; TRBD2 is a possible D gene (6 bases). V dropped 6 bases and J dropped 2 bases, with 13 bases sitting between them. The length of the CDR3 is 15 residues. In nucleotides, the CDR3 is TGTGCCAGCAGGCCGGGGGACCTAAACACCGGGGAGCTGTTTTTT. It encodes CASRPGDLNTGELFF.

Only a few counts were recorded for this clonotype. This chain joins TRBV5-1 and TRBJ2-7; D gene uncertain. Per germline, CDR1 SGHRS and CDR2 YFSETQ. This CDR3 has 15 residues. V was clipped by 2 bases and J by 0 bases, with 12 bases between them. This chain's CDR3 is CASSLGEVSSYEQYF. DNA for the CDR3: TGCGCCAGCAGCTTAGGAGAAGTGAGCTCCTACGAGCAGTACTTC.

The chain employs TRBV7-3 and TRBJ2-3; D call uncertain. V was cut by 8 bases and J by 4 bases, with 10 bases left in between. The CDR3 runs 12 residues. Per germline, CDR1 SGHTA and CDR2 FQGTGA. CDR3 nucleotides: TGTGCCAGCGGCGTGGACCCAGATACGCAGTATTTT. Translating it yields CASGVDPDTQYF.

There are many counts of this clonotype. The chain has TRBV7-2 and TRBJ1-1; D gene uncertain. The CDR3 spans 14 residues. V was pared by 4 bases and J by 8 bases, with 17 bases between. Germline V gene data show CDR1 as SGHTA and CDR2 as FQGNSA. CDR3 bases: TGTGCCAGCAGCTCGGGATTTCCGCACCACGAAGCTTTCTTT. As protein: CASSSGFPHHEAFF.

V usage is TRBV4-2 and J usage is TRBJ1-4, with a possible D match to TRBD1 (5 bases). Germline V lookup: CDR1 LGHNA, CDR2 YNFKEQ. The CDR3 covers 16 residues. The ends were cut back, 1 base at V and 0 bases at J, with 9 bases in the middle. CDR3 in DNA: TGTGCCAGCAGCCAAGTCCAGGGTGCAACTAATGAAAAACTGTTTTTT. Protein sequence: CASSQVQGATNEKLFF.

A few counts support this clonotype. The chain carries TRBV9 and TRBJ1-6; D may be TRBD1 (5 bases). Germline V gives CDR1 SGDLS, CDR2 YYNGEE. The ends were cut back, 8 bases at V and 1 base at J, with 7 bases in the middle. CDR3 length: 13 amino acids. The CDR3 DNA sequence: TGTGCCAGTCAGGGATCCTATAATTCACCCCTCCACTTT. Translating it yields CASQGSYNSPLHF.

This clonotype showed up just a few times. The chain is built from TRBV18 and TRBJ1-1, with D possibly being TRBD1 (6 bases). The CDR3 is made up of 14 amino acids. Germline V lookup: CDR1 KGHSH, CDR2 LQKENI. Deletions cut 3 bases from V and 7 bases from J, with 15 bases between. CDR3 coding DNA: TGTGCCAGCTCACCCGAGACAGGAAACCGTGAAGCTTTCTTT. Protein product: CASSPETGNREAFF.

The genes are TRBV5-4 and TRBJ2-1; D might be TRBD1 (5 bases). V was trimmed by 0 bases and J by 7 bases, leaving 14 bases between them. The CDR3 sequence is 15 residues long. Germline loops: CDR1 SGHNT, CDR2 YYREEE (reference sequence). In nucleotides, the CDR3 is TGTGCCAGCAGCTTGGCCCGGGCAGGGTGGAATGAGCAGTTCTTC. Its translation is CASSLARAGWNEQFF.

In this sample, this clonotype turned up many times. This rearrangement joins TRBV7-8 to TRBJ2-1; 7 bases are shared with TRBD2. CDR1 is SGHVS and CDR2 is FQNEAQ in the germline V gene. The CDR3 is 12 residues long. After removal of 5 bases from V and 10 bases from J, the junction contained 5 bases not matched to a gene. In nucleotides, the CDR3 is TGTGCCAGCAGCCCCAGCGGGGACGAGCAGTTCTTC. It is translated as CASSPSGDEQFF.